Given below is one TCR beta chain in context. The repertoire was sequenced with immunoSEQ multiplex PCR; TCRdb's copy has only in-frame clones and lacks some. The data hold about 88,000 clones, with 85% to 90% observed a single time. This sample was included in a study of T cells after somatic rescue of genetic block. In germline, CDR1 is LGHNT, CDR2 FRNRAP. Trimming pared 6 bases from V and 4 bases from J, leaving 13 bases between. The CDR3 has 14 residues. The gene calls are TRBV12-5 and TRBJ1-5; D is possibly TRBD1 (5 bases). Sequencing was carried out using peripheral blood mononuclear cells (PBMCs). This receptor was obtained from a young woman. The CDR3 reads CASGPSGGNQPQHF. The CDR3 nucleotides are TGTGCTAGTGGCCCGTCCGGGGGTAATCAGCCCCAGCATTTT. The entire variable domain, with the rest obtained from reference TRBV12-5 and TRBJ1-5, is as follows: DARVTQTPRHKVTEMGQEVTMRCQPILGHNTVFWYRQTMMQGLELLAYFRNRAPLDDSGMPKDRFSAEMPDATLATLKIQPSEPRDSAVYFCASGPSGGNQPQHFGDGTRLSIL.